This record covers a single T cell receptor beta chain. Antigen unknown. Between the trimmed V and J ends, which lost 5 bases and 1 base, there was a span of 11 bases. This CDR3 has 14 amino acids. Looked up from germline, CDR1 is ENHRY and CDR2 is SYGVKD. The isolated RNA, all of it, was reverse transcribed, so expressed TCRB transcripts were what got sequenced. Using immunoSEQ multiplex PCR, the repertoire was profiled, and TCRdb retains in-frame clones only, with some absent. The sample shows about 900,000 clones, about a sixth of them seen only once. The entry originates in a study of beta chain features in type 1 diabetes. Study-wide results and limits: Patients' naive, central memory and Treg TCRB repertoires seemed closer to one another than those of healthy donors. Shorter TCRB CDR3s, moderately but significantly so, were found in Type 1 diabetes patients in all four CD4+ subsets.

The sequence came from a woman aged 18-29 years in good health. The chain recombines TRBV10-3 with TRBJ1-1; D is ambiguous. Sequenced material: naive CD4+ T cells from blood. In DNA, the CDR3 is TGTGCCATCAGTACCGGACCCGGGAACACTGAAGCTTTCTTT. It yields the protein CAISTGPGNTEAFF.